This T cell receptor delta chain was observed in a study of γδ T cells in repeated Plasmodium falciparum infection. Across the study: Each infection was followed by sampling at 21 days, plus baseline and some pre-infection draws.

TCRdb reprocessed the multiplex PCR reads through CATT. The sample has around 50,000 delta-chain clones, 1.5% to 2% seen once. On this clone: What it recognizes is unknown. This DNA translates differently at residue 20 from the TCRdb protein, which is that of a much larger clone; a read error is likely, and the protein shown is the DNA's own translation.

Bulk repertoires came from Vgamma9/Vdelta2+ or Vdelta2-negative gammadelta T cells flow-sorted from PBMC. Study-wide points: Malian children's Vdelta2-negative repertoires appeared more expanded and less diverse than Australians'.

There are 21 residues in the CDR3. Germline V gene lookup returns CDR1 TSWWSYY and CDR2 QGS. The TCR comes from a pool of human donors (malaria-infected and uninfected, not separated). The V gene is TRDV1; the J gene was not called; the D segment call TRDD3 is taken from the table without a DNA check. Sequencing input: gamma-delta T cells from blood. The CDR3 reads CALGEPHLQVLGAPYTDKLTF. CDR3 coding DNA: TGTGCTCTTGGGGAACCGCACCTACAGGTCCTGGGGGCCCCGTACACCGATAAACTCACCTTT.